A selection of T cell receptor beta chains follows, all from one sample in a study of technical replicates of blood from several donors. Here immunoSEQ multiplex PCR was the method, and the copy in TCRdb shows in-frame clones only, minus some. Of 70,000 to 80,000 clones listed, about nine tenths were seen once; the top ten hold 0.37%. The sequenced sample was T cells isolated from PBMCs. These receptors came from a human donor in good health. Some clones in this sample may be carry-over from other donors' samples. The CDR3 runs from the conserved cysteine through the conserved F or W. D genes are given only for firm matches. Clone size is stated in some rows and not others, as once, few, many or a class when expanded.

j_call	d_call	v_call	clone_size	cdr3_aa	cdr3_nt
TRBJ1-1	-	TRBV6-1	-	CASSEVVYRSTEAFF	TGTGCCAGCAGTGAAGTTGTTTACCGGAGCACTGAAGCTTTCTTT
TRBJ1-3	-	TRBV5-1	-	CASSSQAGYGNTIYF	TGCGCCAGCAGCTCCCAGGCAGGGTATGGGAACACCATATATTTT
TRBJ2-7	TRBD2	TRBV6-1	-	CASREDPLPAGGPYEQYF	TGTGCCAGCAGAGAAGACCCTCTACCCGCGGGAGGGCCCTACGAGCAGTACTTC
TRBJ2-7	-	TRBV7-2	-	CASSLSPGLPYEQYF	TGTGCCAGCAGCTTATCCCCGGGACTTCCCTACGAGCAGTACTTC
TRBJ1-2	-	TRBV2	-	CASSEQPPGLYGYTF	TGTGCCAGCAGTGAACAACCCCCAGGGCTCTATGGCTACACCTTC
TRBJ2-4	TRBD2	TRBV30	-	CAWSRLAGVQYF	TGTGCCTGGAGCAGACTAGCGGGAGTTCAGTACTTC
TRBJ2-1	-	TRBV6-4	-	CASSARASLAGESSYNEQFF	TGTGCCAGCAGTGCTAGAGCTTCTTTGGCGGGTGAAAGCTCCTACAATGAGCAGTTCTTC
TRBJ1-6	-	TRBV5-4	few	CASSLGGSPLHF	TGTGCCAGCAGCTTGGGAGGTTCACCCCTCCACTTT
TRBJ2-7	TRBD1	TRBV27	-	CASSFDREIGEQYF	TGTGCCAGCAGTTTTGACAGGGAGATTGGCGAGCAGTACTTC
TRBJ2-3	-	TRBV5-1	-	CASSSLGLATDTQYF	TGCGCCAGCAGCAGCCTCGGACTTGCCACAGATACGCAGTATTTT
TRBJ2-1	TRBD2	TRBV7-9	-	CASSLARGSSYNEQFF	TGTGCCAGCAGCTTAGCGCGGGGGAGCTCCTACAATGAGCAGTTCTTC
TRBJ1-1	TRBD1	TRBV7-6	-	CASSSDRELTEAFF	TGTGCCAGCAGCTCCGACAGGGAGCTGACTGAAGCTTTCTTT
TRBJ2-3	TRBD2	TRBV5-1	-	CASSLEDVAGGTDTQYF	TGCGCCAGCAGCTTAGAAGATGTAGCGGGGGGCACAGATACGCAGTATTTT
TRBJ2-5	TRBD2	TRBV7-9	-	CASSLTGGQETQYF	TGTGCCAGCAGCTTAACGGGGGGCCAAGAGACCCAGTACTTC
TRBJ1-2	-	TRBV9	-	CASSALQTATYGYTF	TGTGCCAGCAGCGCCCTCCAGACAGCCACCTATGGCTACACCTTC
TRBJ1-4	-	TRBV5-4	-	CASSGFGGGEKLFF	TGTGCCAGCAGCGGGTTTGGGGGAGGTGAAAAACTGTTTTTT
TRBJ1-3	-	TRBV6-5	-	CASSYGTAGGNTIYF	TGTGCCAGCAGTTACGGGACGGCGGGGGGAAACACCATATATTTT
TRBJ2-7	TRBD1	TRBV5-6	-	CASSLVQGRSYEQYF	TGTGCCAGCAGCTTGGTACAGGGGCGCTCCTACGAGCAGTACTTC
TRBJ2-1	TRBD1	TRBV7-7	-	CASSLGTGDNEQFF	TGTGCTAGCAGCTTAGGGACAGGAGACAATGAGCAGTTCTTC
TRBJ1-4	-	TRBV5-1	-	CASSLWATENEKLFF	TGCGCCAGCAGCTTGTGGGCTACCGAGAATGAAAAACTGTTTTTT
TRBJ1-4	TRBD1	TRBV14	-	CASSQESHRGQSNEKLFF	TGTGCCAGCAGCCAAGAGTCCCACAGGGGACAGAGTAATGAAAAACTGTTTTTT
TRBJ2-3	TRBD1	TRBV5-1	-	CASRDDRVADTQYF	TGCGCCAGCAGAGATGACAGGGTGGCAGATACGCAGTATTTT
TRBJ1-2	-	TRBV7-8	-	CASSYSLPGISNYGYTF	TGTGCCAGCAGCTACTCCCTTCCCGGGATTTCTAACTATGGCTACACCTTC
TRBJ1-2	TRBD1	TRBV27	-	CASSLFSTGDGYTF	TGTGCCAGCAGTTTATTCTCCACAGGGGACGGCTACACCTTC
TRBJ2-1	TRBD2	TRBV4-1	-	CASSPRSGLAGAAGYNEQFF	TGCGCCAGCAGTCCCCGGTCAGGACTAGCGGGAGCGGCGGGGTACAATGAGCAGTTCTTC
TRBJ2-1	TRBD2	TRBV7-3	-	CASSISGGAMFF	TGTGCCAGCAGCATTAGCGGGGGGGCTATGTTCTTC
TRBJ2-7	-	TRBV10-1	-	CASSEGRGKGPEQYF	TGCGCCAGCAGTGAGGGTCGAGGGAAAGGGCCCGAGCAGTACTTC
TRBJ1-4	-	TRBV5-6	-	CASSFADSGGEKLFF	TGTGCCAGCAGCTTCGCCGACAGTGGTGGTGAAAAACTGTTTTTT
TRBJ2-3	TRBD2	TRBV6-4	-	CASSDSGGGAPGYPTDTQYF	TGTGCCAGCAGTGACTCGGGCGGGGGGGCCCCGGGGTACCCCACAGATACGCAGTATTTT
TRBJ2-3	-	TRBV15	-	CATSTPKAGVEEFFGDTQYF	-
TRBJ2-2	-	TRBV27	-	CASSLPGFPNTGELFF	TGTGCCAGCAGTTTGCCCGGGTTTCCGAACACCGGGGAGCTGTTTTTT
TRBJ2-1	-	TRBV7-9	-	CASSPLGDEQFF	TGTGCCAGCAGCCCCCTGGGAGATGAGCAGTTCTTC
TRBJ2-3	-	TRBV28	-	CATQDRASTDTQYF	TGTGCCACCCAGGATAGAGCCAGCACAGATACGCAGTATTTT
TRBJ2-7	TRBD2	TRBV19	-	CASSIDGREGLEQYF	TGTGCCAGTAGTATAGATGGGCGGGAGGGCCTCGAGCAGTACTTC
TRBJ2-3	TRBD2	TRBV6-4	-	CASPGKGTSGTDTQYF	TGTGCCAGCCCCGGGAAAGGGACTAGCGGCACAGATACGCAGTATTTT
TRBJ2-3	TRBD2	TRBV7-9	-	CASSPYPTSGGPTDTQYF	TGTGCCAGCAGCCCTTACCCAACTAGCGGGGGCCCCACAGATACGCAGTATTTT
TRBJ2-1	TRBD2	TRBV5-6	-	CASSSLAGVYDEQFF	TGTGCCAGCAGTTCCCTAGCGGGGGTATACGATGAGCAGTTCTTC
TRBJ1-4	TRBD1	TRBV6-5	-	CASSKGQNNEKLFF	TGTGCCAGCAGCAAGGGACAGAATAATGAAAAACTGTTTTTT
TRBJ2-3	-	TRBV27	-	CASSPAQDGDTQYF	TGTGCCAGCAGCCCAGCACAGGATGGAGATACGCAGTATTTT
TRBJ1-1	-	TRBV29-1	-	CSVQTGINTEAFF	TGCAGCGTACAAACAGGGATCAACACTGAAGCTTTCTTT
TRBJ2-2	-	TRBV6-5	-	CASSYSAGNGGELFF	TGTGCCAGCAGTTACTCCGCAGGGAATGGCGGGGAGCTGTTTTTT
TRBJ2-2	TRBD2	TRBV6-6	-	CASRTSGRTTTGELFF	TGTGCCAGCAGGACTAGCGGGAGAACTACCACCGGGGAGCTGTTTTTT
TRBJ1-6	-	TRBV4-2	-	CASSQESGTHSPLHF	TGTGCCAGCAGCCAAGAGAGTGGGACACATTCACCCCTCCACTTT
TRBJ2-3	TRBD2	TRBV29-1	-	CSEVGLAGGSTDTQYF	TGCAGCGAGGTGGGACTAGCGGGAGGGAGCACAGATACGCAGTATTTT
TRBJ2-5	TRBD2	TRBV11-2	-	CASSSLAGAETQYF	TGTGCCAGCAGCTCCCTAGCGGGAGCGGAGACCCAGTACTTC
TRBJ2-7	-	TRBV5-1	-	CASSPMTAVSEQYF	TGCGCCAGCAGCCCTATGACAGCAGTGTCCGAGCAGTACTTC
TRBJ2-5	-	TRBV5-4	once	CASSISGQETQYF	TGTGCCAGCAGTATTAGCGGCCAAGAGACCCAGTACTTC
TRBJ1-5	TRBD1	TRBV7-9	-	CASSFGQGNQPQHF	TGTGCCAGCAGCTTCGGACAGGGGAATCAGCCCCAGCATTTT
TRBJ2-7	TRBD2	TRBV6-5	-	CASSTGGGTYEQYF	TGTGCCAGCAGTACGGGGGGGGGCACCTACGAGCAGTACTTC
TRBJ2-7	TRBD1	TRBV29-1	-	CSVVMSVEDRTYEQYF	TGCAGCGTTGTGATGTCAGTAGAGGACAGGACCTACGAGCAGTACTTC
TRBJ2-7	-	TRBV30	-	CAWRRATYEQYF	TGTGCCTGGAGAAGAGCTACCTACGAGCAGTACTTC
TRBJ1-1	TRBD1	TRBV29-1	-	CSASQGHTEAFF	TGCAGCGCTTCACAGGGGCACACTGAAGCTTTCTTT
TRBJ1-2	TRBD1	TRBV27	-	CASSLHPGQGALGYGYTF	TGTGCCAGCAGTCTTCATCCGGGACAGGGGGCGCTTGGCTATGGCTACACCTTC
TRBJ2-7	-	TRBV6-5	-	CASSRTPGNYEQYF	TGTGCCAGCAGCCGTACACCAGGGAACTACGAGCAGTACTTC
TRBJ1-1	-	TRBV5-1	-	CASSPTGNTEAFF	TGCGCCAGCAGCCCCACAGGGAACACTGAAGCTTTCTTT
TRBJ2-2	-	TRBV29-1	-	CSVFWHTGELFF	TGCAGCGTCTTTTGGCACACCGGGGAGCTGTTTTTT
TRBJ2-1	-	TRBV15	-	CATSREVGGYNEQFF	TGTGCCACCAGCAGAGAAGTAGGAGGGTACAATGAGCAGTTCTTC
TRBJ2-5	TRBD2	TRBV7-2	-	CASSRAAGAGETQYF	TGTGCCAGCAGCCGAGCAGCGGGAGCTGGGGAGACCCAGTACTTC
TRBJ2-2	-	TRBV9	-	CASSVFGAGELFF	TGTGCCAGCAGCGTATTCGGGGCCGGGGAGCTGTTTTTT
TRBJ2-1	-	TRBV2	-	CASSEARLPGRFF	TGTGCCAGCAGTGAAGCGCGACTCCCTGGTCGGTTCTTC